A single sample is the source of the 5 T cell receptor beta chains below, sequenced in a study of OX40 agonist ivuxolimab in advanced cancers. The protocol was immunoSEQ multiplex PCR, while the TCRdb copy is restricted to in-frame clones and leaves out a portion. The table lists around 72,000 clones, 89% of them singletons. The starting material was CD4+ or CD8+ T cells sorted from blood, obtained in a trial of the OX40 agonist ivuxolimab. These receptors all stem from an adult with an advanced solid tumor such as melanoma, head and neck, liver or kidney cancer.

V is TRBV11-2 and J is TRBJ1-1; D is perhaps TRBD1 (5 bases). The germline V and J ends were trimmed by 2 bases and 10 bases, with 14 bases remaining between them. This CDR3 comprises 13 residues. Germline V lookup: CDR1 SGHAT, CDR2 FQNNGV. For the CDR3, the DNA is TGTGCCAGCAGCTTATCTTGGGGGACCGGAGCTTTCTTT. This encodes CASSLSWGTGAFF.

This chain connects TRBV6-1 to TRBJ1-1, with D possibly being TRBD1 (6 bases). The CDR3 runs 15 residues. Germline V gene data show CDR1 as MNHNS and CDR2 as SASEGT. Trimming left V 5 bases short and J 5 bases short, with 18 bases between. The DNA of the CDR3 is TGTGCCAGCAGTATCAAGGGGGGGTGGAGTACTGAAGCTTTCTTT. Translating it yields CASSIKGGWSTEAFF.

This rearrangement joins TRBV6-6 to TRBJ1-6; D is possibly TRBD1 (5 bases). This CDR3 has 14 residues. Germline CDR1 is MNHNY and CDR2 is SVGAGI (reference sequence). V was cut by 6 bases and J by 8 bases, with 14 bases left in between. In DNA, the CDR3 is TGTGCCAGCAGATCCGACAGATTATATTCACCCCTCCACTTT. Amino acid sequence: CASRSDRLYSPLHF.

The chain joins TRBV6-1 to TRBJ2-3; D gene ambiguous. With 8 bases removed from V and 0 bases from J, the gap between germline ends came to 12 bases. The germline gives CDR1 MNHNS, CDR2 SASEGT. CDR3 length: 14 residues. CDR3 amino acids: CASHETRSTDTQYF. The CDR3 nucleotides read TGTGCCAGCCACGAGACCCGTAGCACAGATACGCAGTATTTT.

The CDR3 sequence: CAISESAVAGQSNEQFF. For the CDR3, the DNA is TGTGCCATCAGTGAGAGCGCCGTAGCGGGACAGTCTAATGAGCAGTTCTTC. The chain has TRBV10-3 and TRBJ2-1, with D maybe TRBD2 (8 bases). CDR3 length: 17 amino acids. Trimming removed 2 bases at V and 7 bases at J, with 21 bases between. The germline CDR1 and CDR2 sequences are ENHRY and SYGVKD.